This is a list of T cell receptor beta chains from one sample in a study of memory CD4+ T cells and cytomegalovirus serostatus. Measured with immunoSEQ multiplex PCR; TCRdb has only the in-frame clones, and not every one. The sample has about 56,000 clones; roughly 80% are singletons. Sequencing was performed on memory CD4+ T cells from blood. These receptors all stem from an adult in good health and CMV-seronegative. Each CDR3 is given with its conserved first and last residue. D genes are given only for firm matches. Rows may omit the clone size; those that give it use once, few, many or a size class.

abundance,v_gene,j_gene,d_gene,CDR3nt,CDR3aa
once,TRBV7-9,TRBJ2-5,TRBD1,TGTGCCAGCAGCTCCACCAGGGATAGGGGACAGGTCCAGTACTTC,CASSSTRDRGQVQYF
.,TRBV20-1,TRBJ1-2,.,TGCAGTGCTACAGGGAGGGAAGGCTACACCTTC,CSATGREGYTF
.,TRBV19,TRBJ1-6,.,TGTGCCAGTAGTATAGACAGGGTCGGTAATTCACCCCTCCACTTT,CASSIDRVGNSPLHF
.,TRBV5-1,TRBJ1-3,.,TGCGCCAGCAGCTTGGGCTCTGGAAACACCATATATTTT,CASSLGSGNTIYF
.,TRBV6-4,TRBJ1-1,.,TGTGCCAGCAGGGGGGACGCCGAGGGGGCTGAAGCTTTCTTT,CASRGDAEGAEAFF
.,TRBV10-3,TRBJ2-7,TRBD2,TGTGCCGCCGGGGGGGAGTTCTACGAGCAGTACTTC,CAAGGEFYEQYF
.,TRBV6-5,TRBJ2-3,TRBD1,TGTGCCAGCTTCTCCCGGACAGGGGGGCAGTATTTT,CASFSRTGGQYF
.,TRBV28,TRBJ2-5,TRBD2,TGTGCCAGCAGAAGCGGCGGGGGGGCCAGTGAGACCCAGTACTTC,CASRSGGGASETQYF
few,TRBV4-1,TRBJ1-6,.,TGCGCCAGCAGCCAATTTCCCAGGGGCAGCTCCTATAATTCACCCCTCCACTTT,CASSQFPRGSSYNSPLHF
.,TRBV9,TRBJ2-3,TRBD2,TGTGCCAGCAGCCAAGAGGGACTAGGCCACGATACGCAGTATTTT,CASSQEGLGHDTQYF
.,TRBV7-9,TRBJ1-1,.,TGTGCCAGCAGCTTAGGGCGGATGAACACTGAAGCTTTCTTT,CASSLGRMNTEAFF
.,TRBV5-1,TRBJ1-1,.,TGCGCCAGCAGCGCGGTCAGCCACGGGGACACTGAAGCTTTCTTT,CASSAVSHGDTEAFF
.,TRBV5-1,TRBJ2-5,.,TGCGCCAGCAGCCGAGGGACGGCCCAAGAGACCCAGTACTTC,CASSRGTAQETQYF
once,TRBV19,TRBJ2-2,TRBD1,TGTGCCAGTACCACTGGACAGGGAATCGGGGAGCTGTTTTTT,CASTTGQGIGELFF
.,TRBV14,TRBJ1-3,.,TGTGCCAGCAGCCGAAGCGGATCTGGAAACACCATATATTTT,CASSRSGSGNTIYF
.,TRBV28,TRBJ1-6,TRBD1,TGTGCCAGCAGTCCCCTGGACAGGGACGATTCACCCCTCCACTTT,CASSPLDRDDSPLHF
.,TRBV28,TRBJ1-2,.,TGTGCCAGCAGTCTGGGGGGAAACTATGGCTACACCTTC,CASSLGGNYGYTF
.,TRBV7-2,TRBJ2-1,TRBD1,TGTGCCAGCAGCCCGGACAGGAGCTACAATGAGCAGTTCTTC,CASSPDRSYNEQFF
.,TRBV6-1,TRBJ1-3,.,TGTGCCAGCGAGACCGGCTCTGGAAACACCATATATTTT,CASETGSGNTIYF
few,TRBV29-1,TRBJ2-3,.,TGCAGCGTAGTCCGGGACGGACGGATTACAGATACGCAGTATTTT,CSVVRDGRITDTQYF
.,TRBV29-1,TRBJ1-1,.,TGCAGCGTGGGCCGGCGGCAGAGAACTGAAGCTTTCTTT,CSVGRRQRTEAFF
.,TRBV6-1,TRBJ1-2,.,TGTGCCAGCAGTGAAGCATATGGCTACACCTTC,CASSEAYGYTF
once,TRBV5-6,TRBJ2-7,.,TGTGCCAGCAGCTTGGGACAAGTGGGCTACGAGCAGTACTTC,CASSLGQVGYEQYF
.,TRBV10-3,TRBJ1-2,.,TGTGCCATCAGTCAACAGGGTGACGGCTACACCTTC,CAISQQGDGYTF
.,TRBV7-2,TRBJ2-5,.,TGTGCCAGCAGCTTACGGACACAAGAGACCCAGTACTTC,CASSLRTQETQYF
once,TRBV28,TRBJ2-4,.,TGTGCCAGCTCAGGCCGAGACAAAAACATTCAGTACTTC,CASSGRDKNIQYF
.,TRBV9,TRBJ2-3,TRBD2,TGTGCCAGCAGCCTCCGAAGCGGGACTGGCACAGATACGCAGTATTTT,CASSLRSGTGTDTQYF
.,TRBV18,TRBJ2-3,TRBD2,TGTGCCAGCTCACGGGCTAGCGGGACAGATACGCAGTATTTT,CASSRASGTDTQYF
.,TRBV6-5,TRBJ2-5,.,TGTGCCAGCAGTTTTTCCGTACAAGAGACCCAGTACTTC,CASSFSVQETQYF
.,TRBV4-2,TRBJ2-1,TRBD2,TGTGCCAGCAGCCAAGAGATTAGCGGGATTTTCAATGAGCAGTTCTTC,CASSQEISGIFNEQFF
.,TRBV11-3,TRBJ1-6,.,TGTGCCAGCAGCTTTGGCCACCCTAATTCACCCCTCCACTTT,CASSFGHPNSPLHF
.,TRBV19,TRBJ1-1,.,TGTGCCAGTATATCGAGACACCGGAACACTGAAGCTTTCTTT,CASISRHRNTEAFF
.,TRBV5-1,TRBJ2-1,TRBD2,TGCGCCAGCAGTTGGAGCGGGGGGAATGAGCAGTTCTTC,CASSWSGGNEQFF
.,TRBV9,TRBJ2-3,.,TGTGCCAGCACCGTTACTTCTTTTTACACAGATACGCAGTATTTT,CASTVTSFYTDTQYF
.,TRBV6-5,TRBJ1-5,TRBD1,TGTGCCAGCAGTTCACAGGGGGCCATAAGCAATCAGCCCCAGCATTTT,CASSSQGAISNQPQHF
.,TRBV5-4,TRBJ1-6,.,TGTGCCAGCAGCTTGGCCGGACGGGGGGCTGGTTCACCCCTCCACTTT,CASSLAGRGAGSPLHF
.,TRBV9,TRBJ2-5,.,TGTGCCAGCAACGCGGGGTGGGGGGAGACCCAGTACTTC,CASNAGWGETQYF
.,TRBV30,TRBJ1-6,.,TGTGCCTGGAGTCTGGATTATAATTCACCCCTCCACTTT,CAWSLDYNSPLHF
.,TRBV13,TRBJ2-2,.,TGTGCCAGCAGCAAAGGCGGCAGCCTCACCGGGGAGCTGTTTTTT,CASSKGGSLTGELFF
.,TRBV4-2,TRBJ1-3,.,TGTGCCAGCAGCCAAGAACAGATCTCTGGAAACACCATATATTTT,CASSQEQISGNTIYF
.,TRBV4-2,TRBJ2-1,TRBD2,TGTGCCAGCAGCCACCAGCGGGGTGCCACCACCTACAATGAGCAGTTCTTC,CASSHQRGATTYNEQFF